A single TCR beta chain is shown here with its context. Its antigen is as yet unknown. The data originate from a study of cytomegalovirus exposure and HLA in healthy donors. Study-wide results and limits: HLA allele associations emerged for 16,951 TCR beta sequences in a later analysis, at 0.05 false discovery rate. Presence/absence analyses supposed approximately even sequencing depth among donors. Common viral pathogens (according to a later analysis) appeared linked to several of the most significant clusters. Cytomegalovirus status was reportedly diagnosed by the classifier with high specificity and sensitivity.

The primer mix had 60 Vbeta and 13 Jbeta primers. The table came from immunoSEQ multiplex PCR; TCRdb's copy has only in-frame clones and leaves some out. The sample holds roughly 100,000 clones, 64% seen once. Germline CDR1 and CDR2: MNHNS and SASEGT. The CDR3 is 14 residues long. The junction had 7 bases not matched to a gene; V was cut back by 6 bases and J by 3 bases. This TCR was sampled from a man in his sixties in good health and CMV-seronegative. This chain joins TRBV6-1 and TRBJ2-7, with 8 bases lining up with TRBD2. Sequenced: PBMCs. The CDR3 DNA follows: TGTGCCAGCAGCCGGGGGGGAGGGGTCTACGAGCAGTACTTC. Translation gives CASSRGGGVYEQYF.